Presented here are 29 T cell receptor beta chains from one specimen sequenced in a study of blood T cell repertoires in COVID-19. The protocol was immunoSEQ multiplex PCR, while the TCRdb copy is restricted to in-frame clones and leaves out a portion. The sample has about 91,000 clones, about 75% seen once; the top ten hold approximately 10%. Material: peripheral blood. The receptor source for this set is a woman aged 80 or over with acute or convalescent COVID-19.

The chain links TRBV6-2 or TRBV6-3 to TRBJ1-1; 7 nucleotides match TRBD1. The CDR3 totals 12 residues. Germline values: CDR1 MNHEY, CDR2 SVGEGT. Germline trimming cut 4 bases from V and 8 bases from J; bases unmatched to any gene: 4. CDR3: CASSSETGEAFF. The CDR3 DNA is TGTGCCAGCAGTTCCGAGACAGGGGAAGCTTTCTTT.

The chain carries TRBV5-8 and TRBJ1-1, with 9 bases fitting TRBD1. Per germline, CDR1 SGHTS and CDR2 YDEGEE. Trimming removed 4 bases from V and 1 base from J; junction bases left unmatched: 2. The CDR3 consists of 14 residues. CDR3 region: CASSLQGANTEAFF. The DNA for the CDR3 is TGTGCCAGCAGCCTACAGGGGGCGAACACTGAAGCTTTCTTT. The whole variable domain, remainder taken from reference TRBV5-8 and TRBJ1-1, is EAGVTQSPTHLIKTRGQQATLRCSPISGHTSVYWYQQALGLGLQFLLWYDEGEERNRGNFPPRFSGRQFPNYSSELNVNALELEDSALYLCASSLQGANTEAFFGQGTRLTVV.

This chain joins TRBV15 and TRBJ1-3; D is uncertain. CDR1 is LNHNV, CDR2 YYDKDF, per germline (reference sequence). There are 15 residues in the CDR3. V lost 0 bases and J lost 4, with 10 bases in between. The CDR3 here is CATSRDPGGGNTIYF. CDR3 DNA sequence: TGTGCCACCAGCAGAGACCCCGGCGGAGGAAACACCATATATTTT. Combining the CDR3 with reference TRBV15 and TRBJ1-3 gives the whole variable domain DAMVIQNPRYQVTQFGKPVTLSCSQTLNHNVMYWYQQKSSQAPKLLFHYYDKDFNNEADTPDNFQSRRPNTSFCFLDIRSPGLGDTAMYLCATSRDPGGGNTIYFGEGSWLTVV.

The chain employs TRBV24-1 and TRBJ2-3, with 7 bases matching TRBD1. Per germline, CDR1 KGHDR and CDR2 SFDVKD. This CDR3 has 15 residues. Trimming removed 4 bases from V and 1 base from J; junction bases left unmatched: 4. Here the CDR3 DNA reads TGTGCCACCAGTGAATCAAGGGGGCGCACAGATACGCAGTATTTT. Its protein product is CATSESRGRTDTQYF.

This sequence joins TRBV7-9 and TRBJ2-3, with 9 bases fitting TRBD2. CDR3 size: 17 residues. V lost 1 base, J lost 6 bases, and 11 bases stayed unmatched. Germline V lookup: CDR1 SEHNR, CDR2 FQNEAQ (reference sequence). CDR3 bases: TGTGCCAGCAGCTTAGGGGCTAGCGGGAATCCCGTGGATACGCAGTATTTT. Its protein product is CASSLGASGNPVDTQYF.

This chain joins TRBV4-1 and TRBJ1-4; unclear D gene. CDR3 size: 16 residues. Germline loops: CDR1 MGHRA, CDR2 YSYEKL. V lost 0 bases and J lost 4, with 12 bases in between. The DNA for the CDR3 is TGCGCCAGCAGCCAAGATACGACACCGTATAATGAAAAACTGTTTTTT. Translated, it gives CASSQDTTPYNEKLFF.

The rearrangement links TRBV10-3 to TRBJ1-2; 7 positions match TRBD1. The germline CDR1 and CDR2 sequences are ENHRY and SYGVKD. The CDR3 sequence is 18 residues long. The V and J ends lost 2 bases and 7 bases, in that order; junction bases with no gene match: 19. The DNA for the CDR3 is TGTGCCATCAGTGAGCCCACCGGCCGTGACAGGGAGAACGTTGGCTACACCTTC. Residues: CAISEPTGRDRENVGYTF.

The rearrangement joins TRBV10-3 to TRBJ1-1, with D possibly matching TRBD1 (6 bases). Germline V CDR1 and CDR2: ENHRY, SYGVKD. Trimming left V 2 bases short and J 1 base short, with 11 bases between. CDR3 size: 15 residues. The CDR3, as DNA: TGTGCCATCAGTGAGCCCCAACAGGGGAACACTGAAGCTTTCTTT. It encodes CAISEPQQGNTEAFF.

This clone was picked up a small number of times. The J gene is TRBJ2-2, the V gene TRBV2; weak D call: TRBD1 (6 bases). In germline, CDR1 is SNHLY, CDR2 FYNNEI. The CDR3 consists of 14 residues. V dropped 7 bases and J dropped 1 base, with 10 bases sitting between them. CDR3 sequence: CASNGGLNTGELFF. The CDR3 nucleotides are TGTGCCAGCAATGGGGGCTTGAACACCGGGGAGCTGTTTTTT.

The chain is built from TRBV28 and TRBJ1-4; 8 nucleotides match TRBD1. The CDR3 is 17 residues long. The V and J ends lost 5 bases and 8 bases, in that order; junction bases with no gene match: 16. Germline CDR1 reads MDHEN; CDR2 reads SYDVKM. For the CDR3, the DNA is TGTGCCAGCAGTCCCCTGCCGGGACAGGTGGAGGGGGAAAAACTGTTTTTT. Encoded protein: CASSPLPGQVEGEKLFF.

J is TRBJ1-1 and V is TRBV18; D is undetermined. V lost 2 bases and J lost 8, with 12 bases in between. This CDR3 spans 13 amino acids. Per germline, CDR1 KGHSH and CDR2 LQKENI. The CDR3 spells CASSPISRGEAFF. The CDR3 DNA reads TGTGCCAGCTCACCAATCAGCCGCGGAGAAGCTTTCTTT.

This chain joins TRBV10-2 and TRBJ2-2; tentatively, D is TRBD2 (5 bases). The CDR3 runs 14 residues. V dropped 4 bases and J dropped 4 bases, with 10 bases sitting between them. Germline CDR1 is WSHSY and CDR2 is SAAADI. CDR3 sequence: CASSVTSGTGELFF. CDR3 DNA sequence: TGCGCCAGCAGTGTTACCAGCGGCACCGGGGAGCTGTTTTTT.

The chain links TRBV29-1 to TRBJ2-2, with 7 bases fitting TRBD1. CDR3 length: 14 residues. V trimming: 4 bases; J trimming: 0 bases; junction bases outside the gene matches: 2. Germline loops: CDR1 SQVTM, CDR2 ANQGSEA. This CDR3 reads CSVVGTANTGELFF. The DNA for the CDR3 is TGCAGCGTTGTCGGGACAGCGAACACCGGGGAGCTGTTTTTT.

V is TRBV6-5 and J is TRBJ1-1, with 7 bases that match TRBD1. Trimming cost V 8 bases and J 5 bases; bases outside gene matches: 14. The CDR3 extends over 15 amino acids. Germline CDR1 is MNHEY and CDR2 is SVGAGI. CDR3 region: CASAPVTGAGTEAFF. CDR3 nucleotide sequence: TGTGCCAGCGCTCCTGTTACAGGGGCAGGGACTGAAGCTTTCTTT.

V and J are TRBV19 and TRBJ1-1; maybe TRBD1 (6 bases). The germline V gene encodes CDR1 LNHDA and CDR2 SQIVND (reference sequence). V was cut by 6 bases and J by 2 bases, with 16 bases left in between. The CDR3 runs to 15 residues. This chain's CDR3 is CASSNPGGANTEAFF. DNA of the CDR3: TGTGCCAGTAGCAACCCCGGGGGGGCCAACACTGAAGCTTTCTTT.

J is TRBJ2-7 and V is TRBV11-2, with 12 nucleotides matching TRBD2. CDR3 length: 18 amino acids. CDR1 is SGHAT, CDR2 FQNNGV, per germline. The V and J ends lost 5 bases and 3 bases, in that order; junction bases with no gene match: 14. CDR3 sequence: CASSPRLAGGPGVYEQYF. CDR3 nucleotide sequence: TGTGCCAGCAGCCCCCGCCTAGCGGGAGGGCCGGGGGTCTACGAGCAGTACTTC. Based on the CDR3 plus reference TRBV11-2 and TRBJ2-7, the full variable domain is EAGVAQSPRYKIIEKRQSVAFWCNPISGHATLYWYQQILGQGPKLLIQFQNNGVVDDSQLPKDRFSAERLKGVDSTLKIQPAKLEDSAVYLCASSPRLAGGPGVYEQYFGPGTRLTVT.

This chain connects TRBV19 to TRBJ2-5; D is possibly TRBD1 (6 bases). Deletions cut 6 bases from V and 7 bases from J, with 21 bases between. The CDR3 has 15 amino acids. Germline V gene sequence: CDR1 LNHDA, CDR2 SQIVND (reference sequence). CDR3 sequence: CASSMSLTGFGTQYF. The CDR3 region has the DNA TGTGCCAGTAGCATGTCACTGACAGGATTCGGGACCCAGTACTTC. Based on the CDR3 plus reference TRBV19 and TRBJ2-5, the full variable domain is DGGITQSPKYLFRKEGQNVTLSCEQNLNHDAMYWYRQDPGQGLRLIYYSQIVNDFQKGDIAEGYSVSREKKESFPLTVTSAQKNPTAFYLCASSMSLTGFGTQYFGPGTRLLVL.

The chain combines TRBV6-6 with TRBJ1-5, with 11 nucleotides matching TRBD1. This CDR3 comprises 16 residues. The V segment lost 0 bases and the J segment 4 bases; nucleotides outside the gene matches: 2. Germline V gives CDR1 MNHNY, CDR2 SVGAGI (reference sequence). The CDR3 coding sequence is TGTGCCAGCAGTTACTCGGGGACAGGGGGTAATCAGCCCCAGCATTTT. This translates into CASSYSGTGGNQPQHF.

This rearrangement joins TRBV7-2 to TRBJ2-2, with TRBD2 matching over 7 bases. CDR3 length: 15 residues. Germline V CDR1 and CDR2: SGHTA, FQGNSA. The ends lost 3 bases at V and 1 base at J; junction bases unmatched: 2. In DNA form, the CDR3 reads TGTGCCAGCAGCTTGGCTAGCGGGAACACCGGGGAGCTGTTTTTT. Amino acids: CASSLASGNTGELFF.

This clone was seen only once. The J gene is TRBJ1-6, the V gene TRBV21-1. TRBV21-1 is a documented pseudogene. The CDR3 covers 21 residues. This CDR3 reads CASSKWDTGGARIIKPSPLHF. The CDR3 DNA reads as TGTGCCAGCAGCAAATGGGACACGGGGGGTGCGCGGATAATTAAACCTTCACCCCTCCACTTT.

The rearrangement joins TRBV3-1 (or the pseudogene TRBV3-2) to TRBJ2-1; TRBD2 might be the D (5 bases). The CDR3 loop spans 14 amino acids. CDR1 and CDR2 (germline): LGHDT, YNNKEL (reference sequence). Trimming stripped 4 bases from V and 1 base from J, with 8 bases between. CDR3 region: CASSPAESYNEQFF. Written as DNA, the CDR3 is TGTGCCAGCAGCCCAGCGGAGTCCTACAATGAGCAGTTCTTC.

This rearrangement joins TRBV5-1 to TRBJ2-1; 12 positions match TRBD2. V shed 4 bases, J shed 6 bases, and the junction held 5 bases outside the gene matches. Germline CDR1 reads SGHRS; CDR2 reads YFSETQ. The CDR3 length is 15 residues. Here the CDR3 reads CASSQPGLAGNEQFF. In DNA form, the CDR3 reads TGCGCCAGCAGCCAGCCGGGACTAGCGGGCAATGAGCAGTTCTTC.

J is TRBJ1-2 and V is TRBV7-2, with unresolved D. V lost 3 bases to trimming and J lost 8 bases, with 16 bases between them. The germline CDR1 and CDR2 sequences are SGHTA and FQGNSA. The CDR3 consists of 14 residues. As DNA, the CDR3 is TGTGCCAGCAGCTTGGAGACGAGGAGAGGCGGCTACACCTTC. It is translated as CASSLETRRGGYTF.

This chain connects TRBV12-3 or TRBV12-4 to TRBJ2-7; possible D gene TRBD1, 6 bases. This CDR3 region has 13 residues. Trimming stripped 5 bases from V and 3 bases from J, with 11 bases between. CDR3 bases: TGTGCCAGCAGTCCAGGACAGCTCTACGAGCAGTACTTC. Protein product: CASSPGQLYEQYF.

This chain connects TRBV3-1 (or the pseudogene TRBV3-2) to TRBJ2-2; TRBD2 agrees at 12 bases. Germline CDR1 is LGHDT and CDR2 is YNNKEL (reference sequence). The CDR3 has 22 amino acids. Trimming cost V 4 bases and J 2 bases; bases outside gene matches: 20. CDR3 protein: CASSLQFPGTSGSSINTGELFF. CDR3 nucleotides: TGTGCCAGCAGCCTCCAGTTTCCCGGGACTAGCGGGTCCTCTATTAACACCGGGGAGCTGTTTTTT.

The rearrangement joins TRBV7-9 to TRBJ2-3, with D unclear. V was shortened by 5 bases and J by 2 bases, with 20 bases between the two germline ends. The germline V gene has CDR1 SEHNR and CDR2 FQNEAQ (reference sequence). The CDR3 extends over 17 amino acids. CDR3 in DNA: TGTGCCAGCAGCCTGGCCCCGGAGAGCTCGGCCACAGATACGCAGTATTTT. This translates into CASSLAPESSATDTQYF.

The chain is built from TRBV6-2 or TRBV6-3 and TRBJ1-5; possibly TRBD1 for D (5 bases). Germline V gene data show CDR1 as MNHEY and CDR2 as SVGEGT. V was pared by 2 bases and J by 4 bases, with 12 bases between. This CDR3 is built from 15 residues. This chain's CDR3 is CASSYGGAGNQPQHF. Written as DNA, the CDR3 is TGTGCCAGCAGTTACGGTGGGGCCGGAAATCAGCCCCAGCATTTT.

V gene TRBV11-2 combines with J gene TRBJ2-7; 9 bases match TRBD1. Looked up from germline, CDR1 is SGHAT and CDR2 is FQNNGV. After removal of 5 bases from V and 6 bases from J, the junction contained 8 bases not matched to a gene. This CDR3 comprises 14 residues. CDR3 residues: CASSKRQGVVEQYF. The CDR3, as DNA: TGTGCCAGCAGCAAAAGACAGGGGGTTGTCGAGCAGTACTTC.

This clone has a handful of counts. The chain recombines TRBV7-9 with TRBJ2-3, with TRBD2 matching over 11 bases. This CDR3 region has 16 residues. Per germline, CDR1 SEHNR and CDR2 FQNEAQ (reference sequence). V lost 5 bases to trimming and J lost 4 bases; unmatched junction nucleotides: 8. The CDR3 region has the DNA TGTGCCAGCAGCCAAAAGACTAGCGGGAACCCAGATACGCAGTATTTT. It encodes CASSQKTSGNPDTQYF.